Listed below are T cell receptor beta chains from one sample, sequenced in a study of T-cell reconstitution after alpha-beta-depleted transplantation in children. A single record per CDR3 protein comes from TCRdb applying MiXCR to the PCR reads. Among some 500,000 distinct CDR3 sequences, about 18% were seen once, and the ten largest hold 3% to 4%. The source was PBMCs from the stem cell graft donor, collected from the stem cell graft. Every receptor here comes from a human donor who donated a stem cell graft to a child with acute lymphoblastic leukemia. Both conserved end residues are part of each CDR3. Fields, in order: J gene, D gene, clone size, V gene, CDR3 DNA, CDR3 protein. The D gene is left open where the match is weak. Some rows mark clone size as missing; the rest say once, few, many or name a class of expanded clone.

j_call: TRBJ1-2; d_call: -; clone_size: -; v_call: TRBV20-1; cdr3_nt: TGCAGCGGGACAACTGCTTCTCGCGATGGCTACACCTTC; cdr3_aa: CSGTTASRDGYTF
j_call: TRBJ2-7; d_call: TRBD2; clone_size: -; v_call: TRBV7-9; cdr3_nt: TGTGCCAGCAGCTCCGGGACTAGCTGGTACGAGCAGTACTTC; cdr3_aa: CASSSGTSWYEQYF
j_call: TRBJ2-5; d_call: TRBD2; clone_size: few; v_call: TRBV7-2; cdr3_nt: TGTGCCAGCAGCTTAGTTCCAACGACTAGCGGGTTGTCCCACCCCTACTTC; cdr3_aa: CASSLVPTTSGLSHPYF
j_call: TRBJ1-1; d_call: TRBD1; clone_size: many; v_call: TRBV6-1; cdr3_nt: TGTGCCAGCAGTGACAGCAGGGGGCAGTGGACTGAAGCTTTCTTT; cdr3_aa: CASSDSRGQWTEAFF
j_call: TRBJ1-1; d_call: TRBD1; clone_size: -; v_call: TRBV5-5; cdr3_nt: TGTGCCAGCAGCCGGGGGACAGTTTTCACTGAAGCTTTCTTT; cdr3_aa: CASSRGTVFTEAFF
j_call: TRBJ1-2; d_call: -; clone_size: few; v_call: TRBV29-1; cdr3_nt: TGCAGCGCCCATTCCTCGTCTGGCTACACCTTC; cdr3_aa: CSAHSSSGYTF
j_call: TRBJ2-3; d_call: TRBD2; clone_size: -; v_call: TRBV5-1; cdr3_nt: TGCGCCAGCAGCTCCGGGACTAGCGGAAACCCGTACACAGATACGCAGTATTTT; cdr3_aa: CASSSGTSGNPYTDTQYF
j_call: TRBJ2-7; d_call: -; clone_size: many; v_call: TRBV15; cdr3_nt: TGTGCCACCAAAGGGGCGCCTGACTACGAGCAGTACTTC; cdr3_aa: CATKGAPDYEQYF
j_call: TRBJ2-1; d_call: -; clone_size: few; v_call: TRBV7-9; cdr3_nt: TGTGCCAGCAGCTTAGGGGATGGCGGTTACAATGAGCAGTTCTTC; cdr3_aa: CASSLGDGGYNEQFF
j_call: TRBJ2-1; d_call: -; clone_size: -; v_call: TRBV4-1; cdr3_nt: TGCGCCAGCAGCCACGGACCACAGGGTGGAAATGAGCAGTTCTTC; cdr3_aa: CASSHGPQGGNEQFF
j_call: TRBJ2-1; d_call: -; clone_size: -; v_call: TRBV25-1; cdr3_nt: TGTGCCAGCAGTTCAATTGGGGTTTGGTTCTTC; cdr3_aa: CASSSIGVWFF
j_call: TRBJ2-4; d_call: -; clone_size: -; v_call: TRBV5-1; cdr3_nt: TGCGCCAGCAGCCCGGTCTGGAGTTCCAAAAACATTCAGTACTTC; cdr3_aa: CASSPVWSSKNIQYF
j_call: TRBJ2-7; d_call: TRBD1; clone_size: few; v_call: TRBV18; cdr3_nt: TGTGCCAGCGCAAGGACAGGGTCGCCCTACGAGCAGTACTTC; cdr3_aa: CASARTGSPYEQYF
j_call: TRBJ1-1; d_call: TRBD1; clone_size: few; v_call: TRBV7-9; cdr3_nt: TGTGCCAGCAGCCCACAGGGGGTTAGGACTGAAGCTTTCTTT; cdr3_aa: CASSPQGVRTEAFF
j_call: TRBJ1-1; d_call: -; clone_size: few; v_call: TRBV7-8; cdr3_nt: TGTGCCAGCAGCTTAGCGCTCGAGGGCTGGCTGACTGAAGCTTTCTTT; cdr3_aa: CASSLALEGWLTEAFF
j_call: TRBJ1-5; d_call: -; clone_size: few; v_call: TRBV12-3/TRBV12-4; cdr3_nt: TGTGCCAGCACCCCAGACCCGGGCGATCAGCCCCAGCATTTT; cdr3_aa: CASTPDPGDQPQHF
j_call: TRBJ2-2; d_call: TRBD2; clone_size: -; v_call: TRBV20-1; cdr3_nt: TGCAGTGCTAGAGAAACTAGCGTTCCCGGGGAGCTGTTTTTT; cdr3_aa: CSARETSVPGELFF
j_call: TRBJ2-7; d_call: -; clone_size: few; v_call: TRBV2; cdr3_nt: TGTGCCAGCAGTGCTAATAGCGAATCCTACGAGCAGTACTTC; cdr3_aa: CASSANSESYEQYF
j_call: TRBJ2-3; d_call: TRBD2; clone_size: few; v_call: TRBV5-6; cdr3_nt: TGTGCCAGCAGCGGGGGGGAGGGCCTCGCAGATACGCAGTATTTT; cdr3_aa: CASSGGEGLADTQYF
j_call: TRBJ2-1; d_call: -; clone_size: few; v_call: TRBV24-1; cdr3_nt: TGTGCCACCAGTCTAACTAGCAACAATGAGCAGTTCTTC; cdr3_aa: CATSLTSNNEQFF
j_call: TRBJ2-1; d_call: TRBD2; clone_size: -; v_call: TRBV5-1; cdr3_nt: TGCGCCAGCCAGGAGAGCGGGGTGTCCTACAATGAGCAGTTCTTC; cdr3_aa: CASQESGVSYNEQFF
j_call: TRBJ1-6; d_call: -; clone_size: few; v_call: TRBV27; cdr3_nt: TGTGCCAGCAGTACGGACAGCGATAATTCACCCCTCCACTTT; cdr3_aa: CASSTDSDNSPLHF
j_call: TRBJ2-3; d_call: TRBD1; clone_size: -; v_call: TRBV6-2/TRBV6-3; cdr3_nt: TGTGCCAGCAGTTACCAGGGGGACAGGACAGATACGCAGTATTTT; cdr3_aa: CASSYQGDRTDTQYF
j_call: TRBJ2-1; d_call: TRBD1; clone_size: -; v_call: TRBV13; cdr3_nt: TGTGCCAGCAGCCACCGACAGGGTGGGCTATACAATGAGCAGTTCTTC; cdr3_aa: CASSHRQGGLYNEQFF
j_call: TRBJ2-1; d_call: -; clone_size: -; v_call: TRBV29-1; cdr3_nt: TGCAGCGTTGAAGGGGGGGCAGGCAATGAGCAGTTCTTC; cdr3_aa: CSVEGGAGNEQFF
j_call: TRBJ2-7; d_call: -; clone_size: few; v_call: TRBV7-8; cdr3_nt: TGTGCCAGCAGCTTAGTGGGGGGGCCCGGGATCGGGCAGTACTTC; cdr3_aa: CASSLVGGPGIGQYF
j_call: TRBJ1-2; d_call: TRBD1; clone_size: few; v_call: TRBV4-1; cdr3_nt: TGCGCCAGCAGCCAGGGGACAGGGGTGACTAACTATGGCTACACCTTC; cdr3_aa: CASSQGTGVTNYGYTF
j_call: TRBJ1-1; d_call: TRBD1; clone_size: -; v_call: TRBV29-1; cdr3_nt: TGCAGCGTTGAACGACAGGGCAACACTGAAGCTTTCTTT; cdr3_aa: CSVERQGNTEAFF
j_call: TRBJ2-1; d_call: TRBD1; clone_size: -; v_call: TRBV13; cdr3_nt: TGTGCCAGCAGCTTACCTGGACAGGTCAATGAGCAGTTCTTC; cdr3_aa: CASSLPGQVNEQFF
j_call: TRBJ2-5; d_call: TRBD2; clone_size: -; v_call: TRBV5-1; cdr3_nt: TGCGCCAGCAGCTTGAGGCGCAGCGGGGGATCGGAGACCCAGTACTTC; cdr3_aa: CASSLRRSGGSETQYF